A selection of T cell receptor beta chains follows, all from one sample in a study of T-cell memory formation after mild COVID-19. TCRdb reanalysed the 5' RACE reads using MiXCR and keeps one entry per CDR3 protein. The sample records 210,000 or so distinct CDR3 sequences, 18% being singletons. Material: PBMCs or a T cell subset sorted from them (not recorded which). All receptors derive from an adult woman who had mild COVID-19 (a few samples of this study predate the infection). Cell type and time point are not known. CDR3s include the opening cysteine and the closing phenylalanine or tryptophan. D genes are given only for firm matches. Part of the rows lack a size; the others show once, few, many or a class for expanded clones.

d_call	v_call	clone_size	j_call	cdr3_nt	cdr3_aa
.	TRBV4-2	few	TRBJ1-2	TGTGCCAGCAGCCAAGGCGACAGAGCCAGTAACTATGGCTACACCTTC	CASSQGDRASNYGYTF
.	TRBV7-3	few	TRBJ2-2	TGTGCCAGCAGCTTACTGGATAACACCGGGGAGCTGTTTTTT	CASSLLDNTGELFF
TRBD2	TRBV10-3	.	TRBJ2-1	TGTGCCATCAGTGAAAAGGGGCCTTCTCTCGGGGGGACGCAGTTCTTC	CAISEKGPSLGGTQFF
.	TRBV4-2	.	TRBJ1-1	TGTGCCAGCAGCCAAGGGACGGCCACAGGAGCTTTCTTT	CASSQGTATGAFF
TRBD1	TRBV7-9	many	TRBJ1-1	TGTGCCAGCAGCATTACAGGGGGATGGACTGAAGCTTTCTTT	CASSITGGWTEAFF
TRBD2	TRBV29-1	.	TRBJ2-7	TGCAGCGCCTCACCACGGGGACTAGCGGGGGAGCAGTACTTC	CSASPRGLAGEQYF
TRBD1	TRBV6-1	.	TRBJ1-2	TGTGCCAGCAGTGATGGGACAGGCCTATATGGCTACACCTTC	CASSDGTGLYGYTF
TRBD2	TRBV5-6	few	TRBJ2-3	TGTGCCAGCAGCTCTACGGGGGGGGCCGATACGCAGTATTTT	CASSSTGGADTQYF
.	TRBV12-3/TRBV12-4	few	TRBJ2-1	TGTGCCAGCAGCCTCAAAAAAGGCGGAGAGCAGTTCTTC	CASSLKKGGEQFF
TRBD2	TRBV20-1	.	TRBJ2-1	TGCAGTGCTAGGGCGTCCGGGACTAGCCTTAATGAGCAGTTCTTC	CSARASGTSLNEQFF
TRBD2	TRBV5-1	few	TRBJ2-7	TGCGCCAGCAGCCCCGGGACTAGTACCTACGAGCAGTACTTC	CASSPGTSTYEQYF
TRBD2	TRBV6-5	.	TRBJ2-3	TGTGCCAGCAGGCCTACCGGGACTAGCGGGGGGGACTCGCAGTATTTT	CASRPTGTSGGDSQYF
.	TRBV5-5	.	TRBJ1-4	TGTGCCAGCAGCCATGACCCGGGGGCTAATGAAAAACTGTTTTTT	CASSHDPGANEKLFF
TRBD2	TRBV7-2	.	TRBJ2-1	TGTGCCAGCAGCCCCCAGGGACTAGCGGGAAAGAATGAGCAGTTCTTC	CASSPQGLAGKNEQFF
TRBD1	TRBV7-7	few	TRBJ1-4	TGTGCCAGCAGCAAGACCGGGACAGGGAGTGAAAAACTGTTTTTT	CASSKTGTGSEKLFF
.	TRBV7-2	few	TRBJ2-7	TGTGCCAGCAGTGACCGGGGAATCCACGAGCAGTACTTC	CASSDRGIHEQYF
TRBD1	TRBV2	.	TRBJ2-6	TGTGCCAGCCACCGGGACAGGGTCTCTGGGGCCAACGTCCTGACTTTC	CASHRDRVSGANVLTF
TRBD1	TRBV9	.	TRBJ1-1	TGTGCCAGCAGCGTTCTACAGGGGACGAACACTGAAGCTTTCTTT	CASSVLQGTNTEAFF
TRBD1	TRBV27	.	TRBJ1-2	TGTGCCAGCCGTACCCAGGGGGCCGATGGCTACACCTTC	CASRTQGADGYTF
TRBD2	TRBV5-1	few	TRBJ2-5	TGCGCCAGCAGCCGGGGGGGACTGCAAGAGACCCAGTACTTC	CASSRGGLQETQYF
TRBD1	TRBV2	.	TRBJ1-1	TGTGCCAGCGAACCCGAGGGGACAGGCCGTACTTTCTTT	CASEPEGTGRTFF
.	TRBV29-1	few	TRBJ1-5	TGCAGCGCTCAGGGCTACAATCAGCCCCAGCATTTT	CSAQGYNQPQHF
TRBD2	TRBV4-2	many	TRBJ2-5	TGTGCCAGCAGCCAAGGACTAGCGGGGCAAGAGACCCAGTACTTC	CASSQGLAGQETQYF
.	TRBV12-3/TRBV12-4	.	TRBJ2-2	TGTGCCAGCACCTTCTGGGCGGGGAACACCGGGGAGCTGTTTTTT	CASTFWAGNTGELFF
.	TRBV20-1	.	TRBJ2-2	TGCAGTGCTAGAGTCCCTGGGGTAGCGGCGAACACCGGGGAGCTGTTTTTT	CSARVPGVAANTGELFF
TRBD2	TRBV9	few	TRBJ2-3	TGTGCCAGCAGCGTAGGTACTAGCGGGGGTGTAGATACGCAGTATTTT	CASSVGTSGGVDTQYF
TRBD2	TRBV10-3	.	TRBJ2-1	TGTGCCATCAGTGAGTCCCGTGGGACTAGCGGGAGAGTGGGTGAGCAGTTCTTC	CAISESRGTSGRVGEQFF
.	TRBV5-1	.	TRBJ2-7	TGCGCCAGCAGCCGGGCGAAAGACTCCTACCCACCCGAGCAGTACTTC	CASSRAKDSYPPEQYF
.	TRBV12-3/TRBV12-4	.	TRBJ2-7	TGTGCCAGCAGCAGGACAGTCTACGAGCAGTACTTC	CASSRTVYEQYF
.	TRBV7-2	.	TRBJ1-4	TGTGCCAGCAGCTTAGGGGGCAGGAATGAAAAACTGTTTTTT	CASSLGGRNEKLFF
.	TRBV9	.	TRBJ2-3	TGTGCCAGCAGCGCCCCTGGTGGTCGTAATACGCAGTATTTT	CASSAPGGRNTQYF
TRBD1	TRBV12-3/TRBV12-4	.	TRBJ2-7	TGTGCCAGCAGCCGACAGGGGACCTACGAGCAGTACTTC	CASSRQGTYEQYF
.	TRBV12-3/TRBV12-4	.	TRBJ2-1	TGTGCCAGCAGTTTTTCCACCTCCACTGGGTCCTACAATGAGCAGTTCTTC	CASSFSTSTGSYNEQFF
.	TRBV6-5	few	TRBJ2-5	TGTGCCAGCAGTATAAAATACGCGGGACAAGAGACCCAGTACTTC	CASSIKYAGQETQYF
TRBD2	TRBV6-1	few	TRBJ2-1	TGTGCCAGCAGTGAAATAGCGGGAGGGCCGGGGGAGCAGTTCTTC	CASSEIAGGPGEQFF
TRBD2	TRBV4-3	few	TRBJ2-1	TGCGCCAGCAGCCAAGGGACTAGCGGGAGTTTCTACAATGAGCAGTTCTTC	CASSQGTSGSFYNEQFF
TRBD1	TRBV4-1	.	TRBJ2-7	TGCGCCAGCAGCCAAGACCCGGGACAGTCTGTCTACGAGCAGTACTTC	CASSQDPGQSVYEQYF
.	TRBV20-1	few	TRBJ2-1	TGCAGTGCTAGGCCCGCGGCTAGGGGCTCCTACAATGAGCAGTTCTTC	CSARPAARGSYNEQFF
TRBD2	TRBV10-3	.	TRBJ2-1	TGTGCCATCAGTGCCGTCACTAGCGGCTCCTACAATGAGCAGTTCTTC	CAISAVTSGSYNEQFF
.	TRBV20-1	.	TRBJ2-5	TGCAGTGCTAGGTTTCAGGAGACCCAGTACTTC	CSARFQETQYF
.	TRBV21-1	few	TRBJ2-3	TGTGCCAGCAGCAAAGGGGCGTTACCGGGACACGCAGATACGCAGTATTTT	CASSKGALPGHADTQYF
.	TRBV12-3/TRBV12-4	many	TRBJ2-7	TGTGCCAGCAGTTTAAGTAAGAAATACGAGCAGTACTTC	CASSLSKKYEQYF
TRBD2	TRBV5-1	many	TRBJ2-3	TGCGCCAGCAGCCTCCAACTAGCGGGGGGCACAGATACGCAGTATTTT	CASSLQLAGGTDTQYF
.	TRBV2	few	TRBJ2-5	TGTGCCACCTCGGTGGCGGGGTCCCAAGAGACCCAGTACTTC	CATSVAGSQETQYF
TRBD2	TRBV28	many	TRBJ2-7	TGTGCCAGCAGTTTCCAGGGAGGGTCCTACGAGCAGTACTTC	CASSFQGGSYEQYF
.	TRBV7-9	many	TRBJ2-3	TGTGCCAGCAGCCCCCCCGGCCTTCACACAGATACGCAGTATTTT	CASSPPGLHTDTQYF
.	TRBV7-9	few	TRBJ2-2	TGTGCCATCCAGGTTGGGTCCAGGGACACCGGGGAGCTGTTTTTT	CAIQVGSRDTGELFF
TRBD2	TRBV7-3	few	TRBJ2-7	TGTGCCAGCAGCTTAACGGGGGGACTAGCTTCCTACGAGCAGTACTTC	CASSLTGGLASYEQYF
.	TRBV5-5	.	TRBJ2-2	TGTGCCAGCAGCTTTTACTGGCTGAACACCGGGGAGCTGTTTTTT	CASSFYWLNTGELFF
TRBD2	TRBV15	many	TRBJ2-1	TGTGCCACCAGCCACGGGACTAGCGGGATGGATGAGCAGTTCTTC	CATSHGTSGMDEQFF
.	TRBV2	few	TRBJ2-1	TGTGCCAGTATCGGCAGTGGGTACAATGAGCAGTTCTTC	CASIGSGYNEQFF
.	TRBV3-1	.	TRBJ2-5	TGTGCCAGCAGCCGGGGGGCTCGTGAGACCCAGTACTTC	CASSRGARETQYF